The text below deals with one T cell receptor (beta chain). Its antigen is not identified. This specimen comes from a study of T cells in localized non-small cell lung cancer. Regarding the study as a whole: Because researchers sequenced only one region of the tumor, heterogeneity is still possible.

The assay was immunoSEQ multiplex PCR, and TCRdb's table has in-frame clones only and misses some. This repertoire shows 100,000 to 150,000 clones, around 90% found once; its top ten account for over 1.5%. This CDR3 contains 14 residues. Losses at the gene ends were 9 bases for V and 1 base for J; bases not matched to a gene: 6. The germline V gene has CDR1 SNHLY and CDR2 FYNNEI. The chain couples TRBV2 to TRBJ1-2, with TRBD1 matching over 9 bases. The source was peripheral blood, collected before any cancer treatment. This receptor was obtained from a female donor of 60 years or more with stage I lung adenocarcinoma. CDR3 in amino acids: CASTTGQGNYGYTF. DNA for the CDR3: TGTGCCAGTACGACGGGACAGGGTAACTATGGCTACACCTTC.